The 24 T cell receptor beta chains listed next were all sequenced from one sample in a study of cytomegalovirus exposure and HLA in healthy donors. PCR employed 60 Vbeta and 13 Jbeta primers. Profiling relied on immunoSEQ multiplex PCR, and the TCRdb table lists in-frame clones only, not all of them. The sample yields tens of thousands of clones, approximately 79% seen once. Sequenced: PBMCs. These receptors all stem from a female donor in good health and CMV-seronegative.

The rearrangement links TRBV25-1 to TRBJ2-3, with 8 nucleotides matching TRBD2. Germline V CDR1 and CDR2: MGHDK, SYGVNS. The ends lost 4 bases at V and 2 bases at J; junction bases unmatched: 14. The CDR3 runs to 18 residues. CDR3 residues: CASSAPPQGGRFTDTQYF. As DNA, the CDR3 is TGTGCCAGCAGTGCGCCCCCCCAAGGCGGGAGGTTCACAGATACGCAGTATTTT. The complete variable domain, with remaining parts taken from reference TRBV25-1 and TRBJ2-3, reads EADIYQTPRYLVIGTGKKITLECSQTMGHDKMYWYQQDPGMELHLIHYSYGVNSTEKGDLSSESTVSRIRTEHFPLTLESARPSHTSQYLCASSAPPQGGRFTDTQYFGPGTRLTVL.

This chain uses TRBV19 with TRBJ1-1; possible D gene TRBD1, 6 bases. From germline, CDR1 is LNHDA and CDR2 SQIVND (reference sequence). This CDR3 has 14 amino acids. Trimming pared 5 bases from V and 2 bases from J, leaving 12 bases between. The CDR3 reads CASSLRQENTEAFF. CDR3 DNA sequence: TGTGCCAGTAGTCTAAGACAGGAAAACACTGAAGCTTTCTTT.

The V call is TRBV29-1, the J call TRBJ1-1; D remains ambiguous. Germline CDR1 is SQVTM and CDR2 is ANQGSEA. The CDR3 runs 12 residues. Trimming shortened V by 6 bases and J by 0 bases, and 8 bases separated the two germline ends. CDR3 bases: TGCAGCGTGGGCAGGTTGAACACTGAAGCTTTCTTT. Translating gives CSVGRLNTEAFF.

The chain joins TRBV19 to TRBJ1-6; 7 nucleotides match TRBD1. This CDR3 has 15 residues. CDR1 LNHDA and CDR2 SQIVND come from the germline V gene (reference sequence). The junction had 7 bases not matched to a gene; V was cut back by 3 bases and J by 8 bases. The CDR3 bases are TGTGCCAGTAGTATCGATGAGGGGGCACATTCACCCCTCCACTTT. Amino acids: CASSIDEGAHSPLHF.

This chain uses TRBV7-9 with TRBJ2-7, with 9 bases lining up with TRBD1. Germline trimming cut 5 bases from V and 3 bases from J; bases unmatched to any gene: 8. The CDR3 extends over 15 amino acids. Looked up from germline, CDR1 is SEHNR and CDR2 is FQNEAQ (reference sequence). DNA of the CDR3: TGTGCCAGCAGCCCCACCCCGGGACAGGGCTACGAGCAGTACTTC. Its translation: CASSPTPGQGYEQYF.

This chain uses TRBV30 with TRBJ1-1, with D uncertain. Deletions cut 2 bases from V and 8 bases from J, with 9 bases between. The germline V gene has CDR1 GTSNPN and CDR2 SVGIG (reference sequence). The CDR3 runs to 11 residues. The CDR3 spells CAWSRRGEAFF. CDR3 nucleotide sequence: TGTGCCTGGAGTAGGCGCGGGGAAGCTTTCTTT. The variable domain in full, with the rest retrieved from reference TRBV30 and TRBJ1-1, is SQTIHQWPATLVQPVGSPLSLECTVEGTSNPNLYWYRQAAGRGLQLLFYSVGIGQISSEVPQNLSASRPQDRQFILSSKKLLLSDSGFYLCAWSRRGEAFFGQGTRLTVV.

This chain uses TRBV6-1 with TRBJ2-1; TRBD2 is a possible D gene (6 bases). In germline, CDR1 is MNHNS, CDR2 SASEGT. Between the trimmed V and J ends, which lost 2 bases and 7 bases, there was a span of 12 bases. The CDR3 extends over 14 amino acids. The CDR3 bases are TGTGCCAGCAGTGAACTAGCGATGTTTAATGAGCAGTTCTTC. Protein: CASSELAMFNEQFF.

V usage is TRBV7-9 and J usage is TRBJ2-7; TRBD1 is a possible D gene (6 bases). The V end was cut by 5 bases, the J end by 6 bases, with 23 bases between. This CDR3 comprises 16 residues. In germline, CDR1 is SEHNR, CDR2 FQNEAQ (reference sequence). CDR3: CASSPRPGALAIEQYF. The CDR3 DNA sequence: TGTGCCAGCAGCCCAAGACCAGGGGCCCTAGCTATCGAGCAGTACTTC.

The J gene is TRBJ1-2, the V gene TRBV5-6; TRBD1 matches 7 bases. V shed 1 base and J 8 bases; nucleotides not matched to a gene: 8. In germline, CDR1 is SGHDT, CDR2 YYEEEE. The CDR3 spans 14 residues. The CDR3 loop reads CASSLSDRVAGYTF. CDR3 DNA sequence: TGTGCCAGCAGCTTGTCAGACAGGGTGGCCGGCTACACCTTC.

The rearrangement joins TRBV7-9 to TRBJ2-7; 9 bases are a match to TRBD1. The ends lost 10 bases at V and 4 bases at J; junction bases unmatched: 17. The CDR3 is 16 amino acids. The V gene's germline CDR1 is SEHNR and CDR2 FQNEAQ (reference sequence). CDR3 protein: CATTSTSTGGGYEQYF. CDR3 sequence (DNA): TGTGCCACCACCTCGACCTCGACAGGGGGAGGTTACGAGCAGTACTTC.

Here the CDR3 DNA reads TGTGCCAGCAGCCCCCCCTTGGGGGAGGGCAAAAATGAGCAGTTCTTC. Translated, it gives CASSPPLGEGKNEQFF. The rearrangement joins TRBV7-6 to TRBJ2-1, with 7 positions matching TRBD2. The CDR3 spans 16 residues. Per germline, CDR1 SGHVS and CDR2 FNYEAQ. V trimming: 5 bases; J trimming: 7 bases; junction bases outside the gene matches: 14.

The chain couples TRBV5-1 to TRBJ2-5; 8 nucleotides agree with TRBD2. The CDR3 totals 14 residues. Germline V CDR1 and CDR2: SGHRS, YFSETQ. Trimming cost V 3 bases and J 5 bases; bases outside gene matches: 6. The CDR3 region is CASSSSPGGETQYF. The CDR3 nucleotides are TGCGCCAGCAGCTCTTCCCCGGGGGGGGAGACCCAGTACTTC. Full variable domain (outside the CDR3, taken from reference TRBV5-1 and TRBJ2-5): KAGVTQTPRYLIKTRGQQVTLSCSPISGHRSVSWYQQTPGQGLQFLFEYFSETQRNKGNFPGRFSGRQFSNSRSEMNVSTLELGDSALYLCASSSSPGGETQYFGPGTRLLVL.

The rearrangement uses TRBV2 and TRBJ1-2; D uncertain. The CDR3 sequence is 13 residues long. The germline V gene has CDR1 SNHLY and CDR2 FYNNEI. Trimming stripped 4 bases from V and 4 bases from J, with 10 bases between. Here the CDR3 reads CASSVNRAYGYTF. CDR3 nucleotides: TGTGCCAGCAGTGTCAACAGAGCCTATGGCTACACCTTC.

The J gene is TRBJ2-1, the V gene TRBV5-1; 9 bases line up with TRBD2. From germline, CDR1 is SGHRS and CDR2 YFSETQ. This CDR3 region has 16 residues. The V and J ends lost 0 bases and 8 bases, in that order; junction bases with no gene match: 9. The chain's CDR3 is CASSLDPSGKMDEQFF. Written as DNA, the CDR3 is TGCGCCAGCAGCTTGGATCCTAGCGGGAAGATGGATGAGCAGTTCTTC.

This clone has a single count. The chain combines TRBV29-1 with TRBJ2-5; TRBD2 is a possible D gene (5 bases). This CDR3 comprises 13 residues. V lost 6 bases to trimming and J lost 5 bases, with 16 bases between them. Looked up from germline, CDR1 is SQVTM and CDR2 is ANQGSEA. The CDR3 bases are TGCAGCGTCGGGAAGTTGGGCAGGGAGACCCAGTACTTC. Protein product: CSVGKLGRETQYF.

This clone has just a few counts. As DNA, the CDR3 is TGCGCCAGCAGCGGAGCGGACAGGGGGCCTTACGAGCAGTACTTC. It encodes CASSGADRGPYEQYF. The J gene is TRBJ2-7, the V gene TRBV5-1; 11 nucleotides align to TRBD1. Germline CDR1 SGHRS, CDR2 YFSETQ. The V and J ends lost 4 bases and 4 bases, in that order; junction bases with no gene match: 7. There are 15 residues in the CDR3.

This chain links TRBV4-1 with TRBJ2-7; D may be TRBD2 (6 bases). The length of the CDR3 is 17 residues. The germline V gene encodes CDR1 MGHRA and CDR2 YSYEKL. With 3 bases removed from V and 7 bases from J, the gap between germline ends came to 25 bases. CDR3 DNA: TGCGCCAGCAGCCATGACACCGGGACTCTTGCGAGAGTTGAGCAGTACTTC. Translation gives CASSHDTGTLARVEQYF.

The chain uses TRBV5-4 and TRBJ2-5; unclear D gene. CDR1 and CDR2 (germline): SGHNT, YYREEE (reference sequence). CDR3 length equals 16 residues. With 4 bases removed from V and 4 bases from J, the gap between germline ends came to 20 bases. The chain's CDR3 is CASSHPGEVRRETQYF. In DNA, the CDR3 is TGTGCCAGCAGCCATCCTGGAGAGGTCCGCAGAGAGACCCAGTACTTC.

This clone showed up just a few times. This chain joins TRBV6-1 and TRBJ2-7; D uncertain. The germline V gene has CDR1 MNHNS and CDR2 SASEGT. This CDR3 is built from 17 residues. The V and J ends lost 1 base and 6 bases respectively, with 22 bases between them. The CDR3 DNA sequence: TGTGCCAGCAGTGAAGTATTTGGCCGACTTCAGTTCCCCGAGCAGTACTTC. Its protein product is CASSEVFGRLQFPEQYF.

V gene TRBV7-8 combines with J gene TRBJ1-3; D might be TRBD1 (5 bases). Germline V gene data show CDR1 as SGHVS and CDR2 as FQNEAQ. With 4 bases removed from V and 4 bases from J, the gap between germline ends came to 14 bases. There are 15 residues in the CDR3. The CDR3 sequence: CASSSGAGRGNTIYF. CDR3 DNA sequence: TGTGCCAGCAGCTCCGGGGCGGGGAGGGGAAACACCATATATTTT.

The chain carries TRBV18 and TRBJ2-7; D possibly corresponds to TRBD1 (5 bases). Germline assignment: CDR1 KGHSH and CDR2 LQKENI. The CDR3 extends over 15 amino acids. Between the trimmed V and J ends, which lost 6 bases and 5 bases, there was a span of 20 bases. CDR3 protein: CASSSSQGGVDEQYF. CDR3 DNA: TGTGCCAGCTCTTCTTCGCAGGGTGGGGTAGACGAGCAGTACTTC.

This clone was picked up a small number of times. V usage is TRBV10-3 and J usage is TRBJ2-1; 14 bases map to TRBD2. CDR1 and CDR2 (germline): ENHRY, SYGVKD. V shed 7 bases, J shed 6 bases, and the junction held 8 bases outside the gene matches. The CDR3 runs 16 residues. The CDR3 coding sequence is TGTGCCATCACCCCTGGGACTAGCGGGAGAGGCAATGAGCAGTTCTTC. The encoded protein is CAITPGTSGRGNEQFF.

The rearrangement uses TRBV28 and TRBJ1-5, with D perhaps matching TRBD1 (6 bases). This CDR3 is 13 amino acids long. Trimming removed 6 bases from V and 4 bases from J, with 10 bases in between. Germline loops: CDR1 MDHEN, CDR2 SYDVKM. The CDR3 sequence is CASSRGLNQPQHF. The DNA of the CDR3 is TGTGCCAGCAGCAGGGGCCTAAATCAGCCCCAGCATTTT.

V usage is TRBV19 and J usage is TRBJ1-5; D might be TRBD1 (6 bases). Trimming removed 4 bases at V and 7 bases at J, with 20 bases between. Germline values: CDR1 LNHDA, CDR2 SQIVND (reference sequence). The CDR3 covers 16 residues. The CDR3 region is CASSTTGTSPGQPQHF. CDR3 DNA sequence: TGTGCCAGTAGTACTACCGGGACATCCCCCGGGCAGCCCCAGCATTTT. Looking up the rest from reference TRBV19 and TRBJ1-5 gives the full variable domain: DGGITQSPKYLFRKEGQNVTLSCEQNLNHDAMYWYRQDPGQGLRLIYYSQIVNDFQKGDIAEGYSVSREKKESFPLTVTSAQKNPTAFYLCASSTTGTSPGQPQHFGDGTRLSIL.